This T cell receptor beta chain is drawn from a study of early T cells in non-severe SARS-CoV-2 infection. This clonotype was seen a handful of times. TCRdb called the 5' RACE reads again in MiXCR, with one record for every CDR3 protein. The sample lists about 66,000 distinct CDR3 sequences, 18% occurring once. Germline assignment: CDR1 SGHRS and CDR2 YFSETQ. This CDR3 region has 14 residues. The V gene lost 4 bases and the J gene lost 4 bases, with 15 bases spanning the gap. The TCR sequence derives from an adult who was a healthcare worker with PCR-confirmed SARS-CoV-2 infection or an uninfected control (not recorded which). The starting material was whole blood, obtained at baseline. V and J are TRBV5-1 and TRBJ2-7; a weak D match, TRBD2 (6 bases). This chain's CDR3 is CASSPGERRYEQYF. The CDR3 bases are TGCGCCAGCAGCCCGGGAGAAAGGAGGTACGAGCAGTACTTC. Supplemented by reference TRBV5-1 and TRBJ2-7, the full variable domain reads KAGVTQTPRYLIKTRGQQVTLSCSPISGHRSVSWYQQTPGQGLQFLFEYFSETQRNKGNFPGRFSGRQFSNSRSEMNVSTLELGDSALYLCASSPGERRYEQYFGPGTRLTVT.